This T cell receptor (beta chain) was identified during a study of neurological immune-mediated disorders. The cDNA was generated by 5'RACE with 10-nucleotide random UMIs. The output of every sequencing run exceeded 200 million TCR-beta sequences, derived from 15-18 subjects. TCRdb called the 5' RACE reads again in MiXCR, with one record for every CDR3 protein. Here the sample spans 25,000 to 30,000 distinct CDR3 sequences, under 8% being singletons. Unsorted libraries came from 2 million PBMCs stored at -80 °C. General observations from the study: Expanded clones shared no CDR3 amino acid sequences across subjects, suggesting private repertoires in all groups.

The CDR3 runs to 14 residues. V was clipped by 11 bases and J by 1 base, with 17 bases between them. Germline CDR1 and CDR2: ENHRY and SYGVKD. A note on this clonotype: The antigen is not known.

Sequencing used PBMCs. This rearrangement joins TRBV10-3 to TRBJ1-2; D is undetermined. The source of this sequence is a woman in her 50s in good health. In DNA, the CDR3 is TGTGCCGCCACCCCCATTGGAGTTAACTATGGCTACACCTTC. This encodes CAATPIGVNYGYTF.